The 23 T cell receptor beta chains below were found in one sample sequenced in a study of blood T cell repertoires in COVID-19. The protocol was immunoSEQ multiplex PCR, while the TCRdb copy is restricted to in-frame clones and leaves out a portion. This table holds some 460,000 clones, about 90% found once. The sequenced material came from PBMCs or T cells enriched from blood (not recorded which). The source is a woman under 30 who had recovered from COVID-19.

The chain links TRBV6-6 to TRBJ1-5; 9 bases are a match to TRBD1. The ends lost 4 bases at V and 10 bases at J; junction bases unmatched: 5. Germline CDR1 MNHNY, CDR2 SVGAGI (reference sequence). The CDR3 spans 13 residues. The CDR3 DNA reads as TGTGCCAGCAGTTCTCGGGACAGGGAACCCCAGCATTTT. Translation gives CASSSRDREPQHF.

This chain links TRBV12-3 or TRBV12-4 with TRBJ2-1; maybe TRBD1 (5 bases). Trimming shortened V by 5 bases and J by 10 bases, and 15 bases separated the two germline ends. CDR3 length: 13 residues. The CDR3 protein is CASSQDTFLEQFF. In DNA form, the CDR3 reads TGTGCCAGCAGTCAGGACACCTTTCTCGAGCAGTTCTTC.

The CDR3 nucleotides are TGTGCCACCAGTGATGAGGTCTCCTATGGCTACACCTTC. Protein sequence: CATSDEVSYGYTF. The chain couples TRBV24-1 to TRBJ1-2; no definite D call. CDR1 KGHDR and CDR2 SFDVKD come from the germline V gene. The CDR3 consists of 13 residues. V lost 3 bases and J 4 bases, leaving 8 bases between the germline ends.

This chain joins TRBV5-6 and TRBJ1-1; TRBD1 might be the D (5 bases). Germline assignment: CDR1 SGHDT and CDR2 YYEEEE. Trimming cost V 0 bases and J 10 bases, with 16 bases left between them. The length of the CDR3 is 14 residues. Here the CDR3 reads CASSLGVIGQGAFF. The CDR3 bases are TGTGCCAGCAGCTTGGGGGTAATAGGGCAGGGAGCTTTCTTT.

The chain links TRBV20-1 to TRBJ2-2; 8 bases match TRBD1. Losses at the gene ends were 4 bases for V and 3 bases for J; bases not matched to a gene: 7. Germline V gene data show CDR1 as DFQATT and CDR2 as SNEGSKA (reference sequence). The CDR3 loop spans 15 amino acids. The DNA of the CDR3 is TGCAGTGCTACTGACAGGGGCGAGGACACCGGGGAGCTGTTTTTT. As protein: CSATDRGEDTGELFF.

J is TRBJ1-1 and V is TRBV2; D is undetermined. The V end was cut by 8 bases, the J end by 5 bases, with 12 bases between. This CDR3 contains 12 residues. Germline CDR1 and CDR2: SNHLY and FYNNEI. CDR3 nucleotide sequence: TGTGCCAGCTCGAAAGGGAGGACTGAAGCTTTCTTT. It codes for CASSKGRTEAFF.

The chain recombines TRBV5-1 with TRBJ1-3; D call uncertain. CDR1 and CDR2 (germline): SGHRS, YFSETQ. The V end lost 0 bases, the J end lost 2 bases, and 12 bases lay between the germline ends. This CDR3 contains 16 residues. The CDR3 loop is CASSLGTDVAGNTIYF. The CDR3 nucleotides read TGCGCCAGCAGCTTGGGAACAGACGTTGCTGGAAACACCATATATTTT.

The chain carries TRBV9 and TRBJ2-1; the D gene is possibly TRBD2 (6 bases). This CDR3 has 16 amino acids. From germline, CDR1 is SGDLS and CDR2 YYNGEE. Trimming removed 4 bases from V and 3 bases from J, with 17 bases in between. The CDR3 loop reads CASSPPGLIDYNEQFF. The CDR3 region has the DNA TGTGCCAGCAGCCCACCGGGACTGATAGACTACAATGAGCAGTTCTTC.

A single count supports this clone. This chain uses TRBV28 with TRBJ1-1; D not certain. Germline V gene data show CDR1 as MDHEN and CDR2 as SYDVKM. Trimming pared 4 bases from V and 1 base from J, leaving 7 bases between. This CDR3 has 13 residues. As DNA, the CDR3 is TGTGCCAGCAGTTCCCTCCCGAACACTGAAGCTTTCTTT. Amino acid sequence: CASSSLPNTEAFF.

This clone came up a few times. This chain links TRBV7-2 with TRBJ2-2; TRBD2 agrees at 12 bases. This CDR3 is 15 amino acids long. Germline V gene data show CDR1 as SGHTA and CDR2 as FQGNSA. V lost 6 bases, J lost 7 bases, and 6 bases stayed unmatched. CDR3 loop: CASRPLAGGIGELFF. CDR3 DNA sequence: TGTGCCAGCAGACCACTAGCGGGGGGAATCGGGGAGCTGTTTTTT.

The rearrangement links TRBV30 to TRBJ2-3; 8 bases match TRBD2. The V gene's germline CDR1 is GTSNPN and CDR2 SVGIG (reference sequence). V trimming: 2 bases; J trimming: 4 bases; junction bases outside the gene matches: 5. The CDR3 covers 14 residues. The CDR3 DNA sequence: TGTGCCTGGAGTAGAAGCGGGGGACCAGATACGCAGTATTTT. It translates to CAWSRSGGPDTQYF.

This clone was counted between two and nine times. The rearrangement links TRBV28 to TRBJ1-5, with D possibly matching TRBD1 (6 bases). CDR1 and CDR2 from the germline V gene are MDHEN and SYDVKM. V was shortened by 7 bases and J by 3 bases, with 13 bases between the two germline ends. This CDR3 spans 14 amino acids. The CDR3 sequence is CASTGTPDNQPQHF. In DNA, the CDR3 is TGTGCCAGCACAGGGACACCCGACAATCAGCCCCAGCATTTT.

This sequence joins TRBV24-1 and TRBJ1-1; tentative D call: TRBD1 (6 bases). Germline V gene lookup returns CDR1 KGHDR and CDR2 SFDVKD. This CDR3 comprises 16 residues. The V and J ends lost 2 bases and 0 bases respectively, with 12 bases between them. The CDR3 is CATSDSGRGLNTEAFF. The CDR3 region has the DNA TGTGCCACCAGTGATTCTGGCAGGGGTCTGAACACTGAAGCTTTCTTT.

Here the CDR3 reads CASREDRGETQYF. The CDR3 DNA follows: TGTGCCAGCAGGGAGGACAGAGGGGAGACCCAGTACTTC. V usage is TRBV2 and J usage is TRBJ2-5, with D maybe TRBD1 (6 bases). This CDR3 contains 13 residues. V was shortened by 6 bases and J by 5 bases, with 13 bases between the two germline ends. Per germline, CDR1 SNHLY and CDR2 FYNNEI.

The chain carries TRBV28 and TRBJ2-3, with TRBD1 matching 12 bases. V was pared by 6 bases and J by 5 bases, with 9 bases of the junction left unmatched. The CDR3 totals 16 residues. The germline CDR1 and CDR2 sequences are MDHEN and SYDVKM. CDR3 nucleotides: TGTGCCAGCAGCTCCCATTGGGACAGGGGGCGAGATACGCAGTATTTT. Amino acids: CASSSHWDRGRDTQYF.

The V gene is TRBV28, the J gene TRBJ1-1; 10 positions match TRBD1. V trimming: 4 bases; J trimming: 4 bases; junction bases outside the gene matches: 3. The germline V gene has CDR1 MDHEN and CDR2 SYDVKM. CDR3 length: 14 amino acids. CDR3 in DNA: TGTGCCAGCAGTTCAGGGGACAGGGGCACTGAAGCTTTCTTT. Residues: CASSSGDRGTEAFF.

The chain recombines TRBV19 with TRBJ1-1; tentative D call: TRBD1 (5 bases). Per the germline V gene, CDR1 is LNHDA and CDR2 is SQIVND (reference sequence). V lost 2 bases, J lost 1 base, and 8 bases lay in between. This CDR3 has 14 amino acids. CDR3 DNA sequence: TGTGCCAGTAGTATATGGGGCCCGAACACTGAAGCTTTCTTT. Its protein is CASSIWGPNTEAFF.

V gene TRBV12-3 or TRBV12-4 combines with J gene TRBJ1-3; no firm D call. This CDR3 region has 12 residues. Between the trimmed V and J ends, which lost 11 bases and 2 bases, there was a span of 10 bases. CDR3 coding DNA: TGTGCCTGCCGCGCGGCTGGAAACACCATATATTTT. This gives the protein CACRAAGNTIYF.

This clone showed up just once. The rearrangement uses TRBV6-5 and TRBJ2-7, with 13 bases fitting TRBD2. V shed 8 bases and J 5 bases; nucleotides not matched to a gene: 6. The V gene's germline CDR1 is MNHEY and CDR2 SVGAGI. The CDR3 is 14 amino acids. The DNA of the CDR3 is TGTGCCAGCGCATGGACTAGCGGGGGCGACGAGCAGTACTTC. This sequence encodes CASAWTSGGDEQYF.

CDR3 region: CASSWLDRSNGYTF. The DNA of the CDR3 is TGTGCCAGCAGCTGGCTAGACAGGAGCAATGGCTACACCTTC. This chain joins TRBV7-9 and TRBJ1-2, with D perhaps TRBD1 (6 bases). Germline values: CDR1 SEHNR, CDR2 FQNEAQ (reference sequence). The CDR3 contains 14 residues. With 4 bases removed from V and 6 bases from J, the gap between germline ends came to 15 bases.

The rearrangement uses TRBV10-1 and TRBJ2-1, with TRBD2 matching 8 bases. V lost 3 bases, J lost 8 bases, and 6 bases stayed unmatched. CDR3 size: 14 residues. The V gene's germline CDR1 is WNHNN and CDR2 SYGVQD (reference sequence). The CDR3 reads CASSDPGGADEQFF. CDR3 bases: TGCGCCAGCAGTGACCCCGGGGGGGCCGATGAGCAGTTCTTC.

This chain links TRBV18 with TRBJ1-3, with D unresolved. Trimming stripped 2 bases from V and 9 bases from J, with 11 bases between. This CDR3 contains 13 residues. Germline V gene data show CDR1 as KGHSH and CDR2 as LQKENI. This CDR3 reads CASSPEQFGTIYF. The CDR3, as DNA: TGTGCCAGCTCACCAGAACAGTTCGGCACCATATATTTT.

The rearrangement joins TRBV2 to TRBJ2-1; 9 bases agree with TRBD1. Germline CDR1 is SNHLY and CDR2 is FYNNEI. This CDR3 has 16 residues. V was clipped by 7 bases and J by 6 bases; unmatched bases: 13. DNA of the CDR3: TGTGCCAGCATCGCCTCCCGGGACAGGGTTGGCAATGAGCAGTTCTTC. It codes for CASIASRDRVGNEQFF.